This TCR beta chain was captured in a study of shared clonotypes between healthy human individuals. Study details: CD4 naive and CD4 memory each took three plates per donor, while CD8 naive took two and CD8 memory one. Study conclusions and caveats: Deeper or shallower sequencing was expected to change how clonotypes are shared among donors. Naive subsets, compared against memory subsets, generally had larger estimated richness values.

Investigators spread the genomic DNA of each subset evenly over several immunoSEQ plates. Sequencing was performed with immunoSEQ multiplex PCR; in TCRdb, only in-frame clones are kept and a portion is missing. The data contain approximately 1.1 million clones, around 82% of them singletons. This clone showed up just once. Its specificity is not known. Sequencing was performed on memory CD4+ T cells from PBMCs. This sample's subset: CD45RA-negative fraction. This sequence originates from a young man in good health. Some clones in this sample may be carry-over from other donors' samples.

The CDR3 loop is CASRLKQNTGELFF. The CDR3 DNA follows: TGTGCCAGCAGACTAAAACAGAACACCGGGGAGCTGTTTTTT. This chain links TRBV11-1 with TRBJ2-2; D is undetermined. CDR1 and CDR2 from the germline V gene are SGHAT and FQDESV (reference sequence). This CDR3 has 14 amino acids. Trimming pared 6 bases from V and 1 base from J, leaving 9 bases between.